This entry lists 21 T cell receptor beta chains sequenced from one sample in a study of T cell changes during pregnancy in multiple sclerosis. Using immunoSEQ multiplex PCR, the repertoire was profiled, and TCRdb retains in-frame clones only, with some absent. The sample yields some 110,000 clones, roughly nine tenths seen once. The material sequenced was peripheral blood, taken in the third trimester of pregnancy. Receptors originate from a female donor with multiple sclerosis, enrolled in a pregnancy study.

V usage is TRBV10-3 and J usage is TRBJ2-7; TRBD1 matches at 7 bases. J lost 0 bases, V lost 4 bases, and 3 bases had no gene match. Germline loops: CDR1 ENHRY, CDR2 SYGVKD. This CDR3 has 14 residues. CDR3 region: CAISGTGLSYEQYF. The CDR3 DNA is TGTGCCATCAGTGGGACAGGCCTCTCCTACGAGCAGTACTTC.

The chain has TRBV4-2 and TRBJ2-3, with 14 bases fitting TRBD2. CDR1 is LGHNA, CDR2 YNFKEQ, per germline. Trimming took 5 bases from V and 7 from J; bases not matched to a gene: 8. The CDR3 totals 16 residues. CDR3 protein: CASSKTSGGAPNTQYF. CDR3 DNA sequence: TGTGCCAGCAGCAAGACTAGCGGGGGGGCCCCAAATACGCAGTATTTT.

This rearrangement joins TRBV5-4 to TRBJ2-1; 9 bases fit TRBD1. The CDR3 extends over 17 amino acids. Looked up from germline, CDR1 is SGHNT and CDR2 is YYREEE (reference sequence). Unmatched junction bases numbered 7, after V lost 0 bases and J lost 3 bases. The CDR3 region is CASSLAKGQGIYNEQFF. In DNA, the CDR3 is TGTGCCAGCAGCTTGGCCAAGGGACAGGGAATCTACAATGAGCAGTTCTTC.

This chain uses TRBV9 with TRBJ2-1; no clear D. The V gene lost 0 bases and the J gene lost 9 bases, with 13 bases spanning the gap. The CDR3 loop spans 14 amino acids. Germline CDR1 SGDLS, CDR2 YYNGEE. CDR3 coding DNA: TGTGCCAGCAGCGTAGAGGAGATTTTCGGTGAGCAGTTCTTC. Its translation: CASSVEEIFGEQFF.

The J gene is TRBJ1-2, the V gene TRBV9, with 8 positions matching TRBD1. The V segment lost 4 bases and the J segment 4 bases; nucleotides outside the gene matches: 6. Per germline, CDR1 SGDLS and CDR2 YYNGEE. There are 14 residues in the CDR3. The CDR3 nucleotides are TGTGCCAGCAGCCCTCAGGGGGCCTCCTATGGCTACACCTTC. This encodes CASSPQGASYGYTF.

V gene TRBV11-2 combines with J gene TRBJ1-1, with 7 bases matching TRBD1. The CDR3 sequence is 14 residues long. Germline V gene sequence: CDR1 SGHAT, CDR2 FQNNGV. V shed 2 bases and J 4 bases; nucleotides not matched to a gene: 4. In DNA, the CDR3 is TGTGCCAGCAGCTTATCGGACAGGCTCACTGAAGCTTTCTTT. Encoded protein: CASSLSDRLTEAFF.

The chain links TRBV19 to TRBJ1-2, with 7 bases identical to TRBD1. The length of the CDR3 is 16 residues. In germline, CDR1 is LNHDA, CDR2 SQIVND (reference sequence). Trimming at V came to 7 bases and at J to 2 bases, leaving 13 bases not matched to a gene. Here the CDR3 reads CASMSSPGTANYGYTF. In nucleotides, the CDR3 is TGTGCCAGTATGAGCTCCCCCGGGACAGCAAACTATGGCTACACCTTC. Full variable domain (missing parts from reference TRBV19 and TRBJ1-2): DGGITQSPKYLFRKEGQNVTLSCEQNLNHDAMYWYRQDPGQGLRLIYYSQIVNDFQKGDIAEGYSVSREKKESFPLTVTSAQKNPTAFYLCASMSSPGTANYGYTFGSGTRLTVV.

There are a few counts of this clone. V is TRBV7-2 and J is TRBJ1-1, with 7 positions matching TRBD1. Germline loops: CDR1 SGHTA, CDR2 FQGNSA. The CDR3 covers 15 residues. Losses at the gene ends were 4 bases for V and 5 bases for J; bases not matched to a gene: 10. CDR3 nucleotide sequence: TGTGCCAGCAGCTCCAGTCCGACAGGGAGGACTGAAGCTTTCTTT. Protein sequence: CASSSSPTGRTEAFF.

The chain links TRBV2 to TRBJ2-7; 12 bases map to TRBD1. With V trimmed by 4 bases and J by 5 bases, 6 bases remained unmatched. Per germline, CDR1 SNHLY and CDR2 FYNNEI. The CDR3 runs to 15 residues. The CDR3 is CASSVSGTGGDEQYF. The CDR3 DNA reads as TGTGCCAGCAGTGTTTCTGGGACAGGGGGCGACGAGCAGTACTTC.

In DNA, the CDR3 is TGTGCCAGCAGCTTAGGGACTCCGGATGAGCAGTTCTTC. This translates into CASSLGTPDEQFF. V is TRBV5-6 and J is TRBJ2-1; D might be TRBD2 (6 bases). The germline CDR1 and CDR2 sequences are SGHDT and YYEEEE. This CDR3 spans 13 amino acids. Trimming pared 2 bases from V and 8 bases from J, leaving 11 bases between.

The rearrangement uses TRBV28 and TRBJ2-1; 8 bases line up with TRBD1. The trim removed 5 bases at V and 7 bases at J, leaving 7 bases unmatched. This CDR3 has 14 amino acids. Germline values: CDR1 MDHEN, CDR2 SYDVKM. The CDR3 bases are TGTGCCAGCAGTCCGGACAGGGAGGCAAATGAGCAGTTCTTC. The encoded protein is CASSPDREANEQFF.

CDR3 amino acids: CATSNRVGELFF. The CDR3 bases are TGTGCCACTTCGAACAGGGTCGGGGAGCTGTTTTTT. V is TRBV27 and J is TRBJ2-2; maybe TRBD1 (6 bases). CDR3 size: 12 residues. The V and J ends lost 10 bases and 7 bases respectively, with 13 bases between them. Germline V gene sequence: CDR1 MNHEY, CDR2 SMNVEV (reference sequence).

The gene calls are TRBV10-3 and TRBJ2-2, with 9 bases fitting TRBD1. This CDR3 is 13 amino acids long. V gave up 6 bases and J gave up 7 bases; unmatched junction bases: 3. The germline V gene has CDR1 ENHRY and CDR2 SYGVKD. The CDR3 region is CAIRDRGGGELFF. CDR3 coding DNA: TGTGCCATCAGGGACAGGGGCGGCGGGGAGCTGTTTTTT.

The chain has TRBV6-5 and TRBJ1-1; 9 bases align to TRBD1. The germline V gene encodes CDR1 MNHEY and CDR2 SVGAGI. V lost 4 bases, J lost 7 bases, and 4 bases stayed unmatched. The CDR3 runs to 13 residues. CDR3 DNA: TGTGCCAGCAGTTCGGGGACAGGGATTGAAGCTTTCTTT. It encodes CASSSGTGIEAFF.

The rearrangement joins TRBV18 to TRBJ2-1; D not resolved. The CDR3 length is 17 residues. Per the germline V gene, CDR1 is KGHSH and CDR2 is LQKENI. V lost 0 bases and J 1 base, leaving 13 bases between the germline ends. The CDR3 is CASSPPYGRASYNEQFF. Here the CDR3 DNA reads TGTGCCAGCTCACCACCGTATGGAAGAGCGTCCTACAATGAGCAGTTCTTC.

The rearrangement joins TRBV28 to TRBJ2-7, with 8 positions matching TRBD2. With V trimmed by 4 bases and J by 1 base, 9 bases remained unmatched. The CDR3 totals 16 residues. Germline loops: CDR1 MDHEN, CDR2 SYDVKM. DNA for the CDR3: TGTGCCAGCAGTTCAGGCGCGGGACTAGTGTCCTACGAGCAGTACTTC. Amino acid sequence: CASSSGAGLVSYEQYF.

J is TRBJ1-1 and V is TRBV11-2; D gene unclear. Germline V lookup: CDR1 SGHAT, CDR2 FQNNGV. The CDR3 has 13 amino acids. Trimming cost V 3 bases and J 4 bases, with 9 bases left between them. The CDR3 DNA reads TGTGCCAGCAGCTTGGAGGCTGGCACTGAAGCTTTCTTT. This gives the protein CASSLEAGTEAFF.

The rearrangement uses TRBV27 and TRBJ1-1; D remains ambiguous. The CDR3 is 15 amino acids. Trimming stripped 6 bases from V and 3 bases from J, with 17 bases between. The germline V gene has CDR1 MNHEY and CDR2 SMNVEV (reference sequence). The CDR3 spells CASSSVGRRHTEAFF. DNA of the CDR3: TGTGCCAGCAGCTCCGTGGGAAGGAGGCACACTGAAGCTTTCTTT.

The chain couples TRBV5-4 to TRBJ2-7, with TRBD1 matching 7 bases. The V and J ends lost 0 bases and 6 bases, in that order; junction bases with no gene match: 3. CDR3 length: 13 residues. Germline V gene lookup returns CDR1 SGHNT and CDR2 YYREEE (reference sequence). CDR3 bases: TGTGCCAGCAGCTTGGTAGGGGGCATCGAGCAGTACTTC. This gives the protein CASSLVGGIEQYF.

The chain has TRBV6-1 and TRBJ2-1; TRBD2 agrees at 12 bases. The V segment lost 7 bases and the J segment 10 bases; nucleotides outside the gene matches: 11. Germline CDR1 reads MNHNS; CDR2 reads SASEGT. The CDR3 length is 15 residues. The CDR3 here is CASNPTSGGYAEQFF. CDR3 nucleotides: TGTGCCAGCAACCCGACTAGCGGGGGCTACGCCGAGCAGTTCTTC.

This sequence joins TRBV7-9 and TRBJ2-7; D gene uncertain. This CDR3 region has 13 residues. V lost 5 bases, J lost 6 bases, and 14 bases lay in between. Germline V lookup: CDR1 SEHNR, CDR2 FQNEAQ (reference sequence). CDR3 sequence (DNA): TGTGCCAGCAGCGTGATTCGACGAGGCGAGCAGTACTTC. It yields the protein CASSVIRRGEQYF.